Shown below are 23 T cell receptor beta chains from a single sample sequenced in a study of blood T cell repertoires in COVID-19. Libraries were prepared by immunoSEQ multiplex PCR; TCRdb keeps only in-frame clonotypes and omits some of them. This table holds approximately 60,000 clones, approximately 79% found once. Sequenced material: peripheral blood. These receptors were collected from a man between 60 and 75 years old with acute or convalescent COVID-19.

In this sample, this clone turned up a few times. The chain is built from TRBV15 and TRBJ1-2, with D hard to call. Germline V gene lookup returns CDR1 LNHNV and CDR2 YYDKDF (reference sequence). V shed 5 bases and J shed 6 bases, with 19 bases lying between them. The CDR3 has 15 residues. The CDR3 loop reads CATSRGGETHHGYTF. CDR3 in DNA: TGTGCCACCAGCCGGGGAGGCGAAACTCACCATGGCTACACCTTC.

This chain links TRBV7-9 with TRBJ2-1; no reliable D call. CDR3 length equals 14 residues. Trimming took off 4 bases at V and 2 bases at J, with 9 bases between the two ends. Germline CDR1 reads SEHNR; CDR2 reads FQNEAQ (reference sequence). The CDR3 is CASSSSFAYNEQFF. The CDR3 DNA reads TGTGCCAGCAGCTCTTCCTTTGCCTACAATGAGCAGTTCTTC.

The chain links TRBV18 to TRBJ1-4; weak D call: TRBD1 (6 bases). The CDR3 extends over 16 amino acids. Germline loops: CDR1 KGHSH, CDR2 LQKENI. The ends were cut back, 3 bases at V and 0 bases at J, with 11 bases in the middle. The CDR3 loop reads CASSPRQASTNEKLFF. The CDR3, as DNA: TGTGCCAGCTCACCCAGACAGGCCTCAACTAATGAAAAACTGTTTTTT.

This chain joins TRBV6-6 and TRBJ1-2; D is undetermined. This CDR3 region has 13 residues. The germline gives CDR1 MNHNY, CDR2 SVGAGI (reference sequence). Trimming took off 2 bases at V and 8 bases at J, with 12 bases between the two ends. CDR3: CASSYGPTGGYTF. CDR3 coding DNA: TGTGCCAGCAGTTACGGCCCGACCGGGGGCTACACCTTC.

The chain employs TRBV2 and TRBJ2-3; D might be TRBD2 (6 bases). CDR1 is SNHLY and CDR2 is FYNNEI in the germline V gene. V gave up 4 bases and J gave up 2 bases, with 10 bases separating them. The CDR3 is 14 residues long. CDR3 sequence reads: CASSGGEATDTQYF. The CDR3 nucleotides read TGTGCCAGCAGTGGGGGGGAGGCCACAGATACGCAGTATTTT.

The gene calls are TRBV19 and TRBJ2-3; the match to TRBD1 covers 11 bases. Per the germline V gene, CDR1 is LNHDA and CDR2 is SQIVND (reference sequence). The CDR3 loop spans 15 amino acids. Germline trimming cut 6 bases from V and 5 bases from J; bases unmatched to any gene: 7. The CDR3 loop reads CASRDRGPGRDTQYF. The CDR3 region has the DNA TGTGCCAGTAGGGACAGGGGGCCAGGACGAGATACGCAGTATTTT.

Here the CDR3 DNA reads TGTGCCACCGCCGGGACAGGAGCATACGAGCAGTACTTC. It encodes CATAGTGAYEQYF. This chain joins TRBV19 and TRBJ2-7; TRBD1 agrees at 8 bases. After removal of 10 bases from V and 4 bases from J, the junction contained 9 bases not matched to a gene. Germline assignment: CDR1 LNHDA and CDR2 SQIVND (reference sequence). This CDR3 has 13 residues.

The rearrangement links TRBV6-2 or TRBV6-3 to TRBJ1-2; D not resolved. V lost 6 bases and J lost 7, with 9 bases in between. Germline V gene data show CDR1 as MNHEY and CDR2 as SVGEGT. The CDR3 has 11 residues. The CDR3 protein is CASSPGGGYTF. The DNA for the CDR3 is TGTGCCAGCAGCCCCGGCGGTGGCTACACCTTC.

This chain uses TRBV29-1 with TRBJ2-3; D is unresolved. Trimming stripped 7 bases from V and 4 bases from J, with 15 bases between. Germline V gene data show CDR1 as SQVTM and CDR2 as ANQGSEA. The CDR3 has 13 amino acids. DNA for the CDR3: TGCAGCGCCGACCCGGGTAACGCAGATACGCAGTATTTT. This translates into CSADPGNADTQYF.

Concerning this clone itself: Other DNA variants within this sample encode the same CDR3. The J gene is TRBJ1-6, the V gene TRBV5-6, with 10 nucleotides matching TRBD1. CDR3 length equals 14 residues. The germline V gene encodes CDR1 SGHDT and CDR2 YYEEEE. V was clipped by 2 bases and J by 9 bases; unmatched bases: 2. CDR3 region: CASSLGDRGSPLHF. The CDR3 nucleotides read TGTGCCAGCAGCTTAGGGGACAGGGGTTCACCCCTCCACTTT.

The rearrangement links TRBV5-5 to TRBJ2-2; tentatively, D is TRBD1 (5 bases). This CDR3 contains 13 residues. V was shortened by 2 bases and J by 6 bases, with 8 bases between the two germline ends. Per the germline V gene, CDR1 is SGHKS and CDR2 is YYEKEE (reference sequence). CDR3 sequence reads: CASSFQGPGELFF. The DNA of the CDR3 is TGTGCCAGCAGCTTCCAGGGTCCCGGGGAGCTGTTTTTT.

The rearrangement joins TRBV4-1 to TRBJ1-6; tentatively, D is TRBD1 (6 bases). The CDR3 contains 14 residues. Trimming stripped 1 base from V and 12 bases from J, with 13 bases between. CDR1 and CDR2 from the germline V gene are MGHRA and YSYEKL. The CDR3 reads CASSQAPGAGPLHF. For the CDR3, the DNA is TGCGCCAGCAGCCAAGCCCCAGGGGCAGGACCCCTCCACTTT.

The V gene is TRBV27, the J gene TRBJ1-4; 8 bases map to TRBD1. V trimming: 5 bases; J trimming: 0 bases; junction bases outside the gene matches: 11. Germline V gives CDR1 MNHEY, CDR2 SMNVEV (reference sequence). The CDR3 totals 18 residues. Here the CDR3 DNA reads TGTGCCAGCAGTCCCCAGGGGGCGATTACGGCAACTAATGAAAAACTGTTTTTT. Amino acid sequence: CASSPQGAITATNEKLFF.

This chain links TRBV5-1 with TRBJ2-3; 8 bases map to TRBD2. Germline V gives CDR1 SGHRS, CDR2 YFSETQ. CDR3 length: 16 residues. V gave up 2 bases and J gave up 6 bases; unmatched junction bases: 11. This chain's CDR3 is CASSFGSGEGLDTQYF. DNA for the CDR3: TGCGCCAGCAGCTTTGGTAGCGGGGAAGGGTTGGATACGCAGTATTTT.

The genes are TRBV6-5 and TRBJ2-1; perhaps TRBD2 as D (5 bases). The ends were cut back, 7 bases at V and 0 bases at J, with 13 bases in the middle. Germline V gene lookup returns CDR1 MNHEY and CDR2 SVGAGI. CDR3 length: 15 amino acids. The CDR3 is CASIFRGTSYNEQFF. Written as DNA, the CDR3 is TGTGCCAGCATCTTTCGGGGAACCTCCTACAATGAGCAGTTCTTC.

The chain combines TRBV7-3 with TRBJ2-1; tentative D call: TRBD2 (7 bases). CDR1 SGHTA and CDR2 FQGTGA come from the germline V gene. This CDR3 is 15 amino acids long. With 2 bases removed from V and 5 bases from J, the gap between germline ends came to 13 bases. CDR3 nucleotides: TGTGCCAGCAGCTTATCGGCGGGGGCAAACAATGAGCAGTTCTTC. It encodes CASSLSAGANNEQFF. The whole variable domain, filled in from reference TRBV7-3 and TRBJ2-1, reads GAGVSQTPSNKVTEKGKYVELRCDPISGHTALYWYRQSLGQGPEFLIYFQGTGAADDSGLPNDRFFAVRPEGSVSTLKIQRTERGDSAVYLCASSLSAGANNEQFFGPGTRLTVL.

This clone was recorded a few times. The chain links TRBV7-3 to TRBJ2-7, with 8 positions matching TRBD2. Germline V CDR1 and CDR2: SGHTA, FQGTGA. The CDR3 is made up of 13 amino acids. V lost 6 bases, J lost 6 bases, and 7 bases stayed unmatched. CDR3 in DNA: TGTGCCAGCAGTGTAGCGGGGAAGGGCGAGCAGTACTTC. Protein: CASSVAGKGEQYF.

The V and J genes are TRBV19 and TRBJ2-7; possibly TRBD1 for D (5 bases). This CDR3 region has 14 residues. Germline loops: CDR1 LNHDA, CDR2 SQIVND (reference sequence). V was cut by 8 bases and J by 5 bases, with 19 bases left in between. CDR3 DNA: TGTGCCAGTGCCCCCTCGTCAGGGAACCACGAGCAGTACTTC. Its translation: CASAPSSGNHEQYF.

This clone was counted a single time. The rearrangement joins TRBV5-1 to TRBJ1-1; D might be TRBD1 (5 bases). Trimming removed 2 bases from V and 5 bases from J, with 28 bases in between. The CDR3 consists of 19 residues. Germline assignment: CDR1 SGHRS and CDR2 YFSETQ. The CDR3 nucleotides are TGCGCCAGCAGCTTCGTCATACACTTACAGGCCCCCGGGGGGACTGAAGCTTTCTTT. Translation gives CASSFVIHLQAPGGTEAFF.

The genes are TRBV6-5 and TRBJ2-2, with 10 bases matching TRBD2. The junction had 5 bases not matched to a gene; V was cut back by 4 bases and J by 3 bases. Germline-derived CDR1 and CDR2 are MNHEY and SVGAGI. The CDR3 covers 16 residues. Here the CDR3 reads CASSSSSGGDTGELFF. As DNA, the CDR3 is TGTGCCAGCAGTTCCTCTAGCGGGGGCGACACCGGGGAGCTGTTTTTT.

The chain is built from TRBV24-1 and TRBJ1-2, with a tentative D call TRBD1 (6 bases). The CDR3 contains 14 residues. The germline gives CDR1 KGHDR, CDR2 SFDVKD. The V end was cut by 5 bases, the J end by 3 bases, with 12 bases between. The chain's CDR3 is CATSGRGFDYGYTF. Here the CDR3 DNA reads TGTGCCACCAGTGGAAGGGGGTTTGACTATGGCTACACCTTC.

V and J are TRBV5-1 and TRBJ2-7, with TRBD1 matching 10 bases. Germline-derived CDR1 and CDR2 are SGHRS and YFSETQ. The junction had 6 bases not matched to a gene; V was cut back by 3 bases and J by 6 bases. The CDR3 length is 14 residues. The DNA for the CDR3 is TGCGCCAGCAGCTATACCGGGACAGGGGTCGAGCAGTACTTC. It codes for CASSYTGTGVEQYF.

The chain employs TRBV4-1 and TRBJ2-7, with 7 nucleotides matching TRBD1. Germline values: CDR1 MGHRA, CDR2 YSYEKL. V lost 4 bases and J lost 5; bases outside the gene matches: 11. There are 15 residues in the CDR3. The CDR3 here is CASSPVVRGKDEQYF. The CDR3 region has the DNA TGCGCCAGCAGCCCGGTTGTCAGGGGGAAGGACGAGCAGTACTTC.